Each of the 31 T cell receptor beta chains below was sequenced from the same sample in a study of cytomegalovirus exposure and HLA in healthy donors. Primers for the PCR totalled 60 Vbeta and 13 Jbeta. Only in-frame clones appear in the TCRdb table, and some are missing; sequencing was by immunoSEQ multiplex PCR. The repertoire holds some 120,000 clones, with roughly 85% as singletons. The sample comprised PBMCs. These receptors were taken from a woman in her 30s in good health and CMV-seropositive.

The V and J genes are TRBV6-1 and TRBJ1-1, with a possible D match to TRBD1 (5 bases). Germline V gene data show CDR1 as MNHNS and CDR2 as SASEGT. V gave up 2 bases and J gave up 6 bases, with 13 bases separating them. The CDR3 is made up of 14 amino acids. CDR3 nucleotides: TGTGCCAGCAGTGAAATACGGCAACAGGCTGAAGCTTTCTTT. It yields the protein CASSEIRQQAEAFF.

V and J are TRBV5-1 and TRBJ1-2, with 7 positions matching TRBD1. The V segment lost 8 bases and the J segment 7 bases; nucleotides outside the gene matches: 11. This CDR3 spans 13 amino acids. From germline, CDR1 is SGHRS and CDR2 YFSETQ. The CDR3 is CASRQGEGFGYTF. CDR3 in DNA: TGCGCCAGTAGACAGGGAGAGGGTTTTGGCTACACCTTC.

This clone was observed a handful of times. The J gene is TRBJ2-2, the V gene TRBV28; 9 bases align to TRBD2. V shed 2 bases and J 4 bases; nucleotides not matched to a gene: 5. Looked up from germline, CDR1 is MDHEN and CDR2 is SYDVKM. The CDR3 runs to 16 residues. The CDR3 spells CASSLGAGGPTGELFF. The CDR3 bases are TGTGCCAGCAGTTTAGGGGCGGGAGGGCCCACCGGGGAGCTGTTTTTT.

The chain recombines TRBV27 with TRBJ2-5; TRBD1 matches 7 bases. Germline CDR1 is MNHEY and CDR2 is SMNVEV (reference sequence). V dropped 2 bases and J dropped 1; count of bases not matched to a gene: 4. This CDR3 region has 15 residues. CDR3 region: CASSLHGTVQETQYF. The DNA for the CDR3 is TGTGCCAGCAGTTTACACGGGACAGTCCAAGAGACCCAGTACTTC.

This chain connects TRBV13 to TRBJ1-2, with 12 nucleotides matching TRBD1. This CDR3 contains 19 residues. CDR1 PRHDT and CDR2 FYEKMQ come from the germline V gene (reference sequence). Trimming cost V 3 bases and J 5 bases; bases outside gene matches: 16. For the CDR3, the DNA is TGTGCCAGCAGCTTGAGCCTCCCGGGACAGGGGGCGCGGGAGTATGGCTACACCTTC. Amino acid sequence: CASSLSLPGQGAREYGYTF.

This CDR3 reads CSVEGAEEKLFF. The DNA for the CDR3 is TGCAGCGTTGAGGGGGCAGAGGAAAAACTGTTTTTT. This sequence joins TRBV29-1 and TRBJ1-4, with D possibly matching TRBD1 (6 bases). The CDR3 runs 12 residues. The V end lost 3 bases, the J end lost 8 bases, and 10 bases lay between the germline ends. CDR1 and CDR2 from the germline V gene are SQVTM and ANQGSEA.

The chain carries TRBV28 and TRBJ2-6; D may be TRBD2 (5 bases). Germline values: CDR1 MDHEN, CDR2 SYDVKM. The CDR3 loop spans 18 amino acids. Trimming removed 4 bases at V and 0 bases at J, with 16 bases between. The CDR3 here is CASSSISGINSGANVLTF. In nucleotides, the CDR3 is TGTGCCAGCAGTTCCATCTCCGGGATAAACTCTGGGGCCAACGTCCTGACTTTC.

This chain connects TRBV2 to TRBJ2-3; 11 positions match TRBD2. CDR3 length equals 14 residues. Germline V lookup: CDR1 SNHLY, CDR2 FYNNEI. The V and J ends lost 6 bases and 1 base, in that order; junction bases with no gene match: 0. This chain's CDR3 is CASRLAGGTDTQYF. CDR3 nucleotides: TGTGCCAGCAGACTAGCGGGGGGCACAGATACGCAGTATTTT. The variable domain in full, with the rest retrieved from reference TRBV2 and TRBJ2-3, is EPEVTQTPSHQVTQMGQEVILRCVPISNHLYFYWYRQILGQKVEFLVSFYNNEISEKSEIFDDQFSVERPDGSNFTLKIRSTKLEDSAMYFCASRLAGGTDTQYFGPGTRLTVL.

The table lists this clone with a few counts. This chain connects TRBV28 to TRBJ2-7, with 7 positions matching TRBD1. Trimming at V came to 7 bases and at J to 3 bases, leaving 9 bases not matched to a gene. Germline V lookup: CDR1 MDHEN, CDR2 SYDVKM. The CDR3 is 14 amino acids. This CDR3 is CASTTRQGVYEQYF. CDR3 bases: TGTGCCAGCACGACCCGCCAGGGGGTCTACGAGCAGTACTTC.

This clone has a handful of counts. The chain recombines TRBV23-1 with TRBJ2-7, with 12 bases matching TRBD2. TRBV23-1 is an ORF for which the function is uncertain. The junction had 4 bases not matched to a gene; V was cut back by 0 bases and J by 1 base. This CDR3 has 17 amino acids. The CDR3 DNA reads TGCGCCAGCAGTCAATCCCGGGGACTAGCGGGTTCCTACGAGCAGTACTTC. Translation: CASSQSRGLAGSYEQYF.

This clone has a single count. The chain joins TRBV27 to TRBJ1-4, with D perhaps TRBD1 (5 bases). Germline V gene sequence: CDR1 MNHEY, CDR2 SMNVEV (reference sequence). The CDR3 length is 14 residues. V dropped 3 bases and J dropped 8 bases, with 13 bases sitting between them. The CDR3 bases are TGTGCCAGCAGTTTTCAGGGAATGGGCGAAAAACTGTTTTTT. Encoded protein: CASSFQGMGEKLFF.

V is TRBV2 and J is TRBJ1-3, with D maybe TRBD1 (5 bases). Trimming stripped 6 bases from V and 0 bases from J, with 12 bases between. The CDR3 runs to 15 residues. Germline CDR1 and CDR2: SNHLY and FYNNEI. The CDR3 loop reads CASSRDSSSGNTIYF. Written as DNA, the CDR3 is TGTGCCAGCAGCCGGGACTCCAGCTCTGGAAACACCATATATTTT.

In this sample, this clone turned up a few times. This chain joins TRBV19 and TRBJ2-1, with 8 bases that match TRBD2. CDR1 and CDR2 (germline): LNHDA, SQIVND (reference sequence). The CDR3 is 15 residues long. V lost 3 bases to trimming and J lost 4 bases; unmatched junction nucleotides: 5. For the CDR3, the DNA is TGTGCCAGTAGTATCGTGCCTAGCGGGTACAATGAGCAGTTCTTC. This sequence encodes CASSIVPSGYNEQFF.

A remark on this clone: The same CDR3 can be traced to other DNA sequences in this sample. V is TRBV2 and J is TRBJ1-1; D is uncertain. V was trimmed by 7 bases and J by 10 bases, leaving 19 bases between them. This CDR3 is 13 amino acids long. Germline CDR1 reads SNHLY; CDR2 reads FYNNEI. This chain's CDR3 is CASTAAGVGRAFF. CDR3 DNA: TGTGCCAGCACAGCCGCCGGGGTGGGGAGAGCTTTCTTT.

The genes are TRBV2 and TRBJ2-4; D gene uncertain. The germline V gene encodes CDR1 SNHLY and CDR2 FYNNEI. Deletions cut 9 bases from V and 0 bases from J, with 6 bases between. CDR3 length: 12 amino acids. The CDR3 region has the DNA TGTGCCAGACCAGTAGCCAAAAACATTCAGTACTTC. Translation: CARPVAKNIQYF.

The rearrangement joins TRBV2 to TRBJ2-5; 11 bases line up with TRBD2. V shed 2 bases, J shed 4 bases, and the junction held 0 bases outside the gene matches. The CDR3 is 14 residues long. Germline V gene lookup returns CDR1 SNHLY and CDR2 FYNNEI. The CDR3 here is CASSELAGGETQYF. The CDR3 DNA follows: TGTGCCAGCAGTGAACTAGCGGGAGGAGAGACCCAGTACTTC. The complete variable domain, with remaining parts taken from reference TRBV2 and TRBJ2-5, reads EPEVTQTPSHQVTQMGQEVILRCVPISNHLYFYWYRQILGQKVEFLVSFYNNEISEKSEIFDDQFSVERPDGSNFTLKIRSTKLEDSAMYFCASSELAGGETQYFGPGTRLLVL.

This chain connects TRBV14 to TRBJ1-2; a possible D gene is TRBD1 (6 bases). The CDR3 is 12 residues long. Trimming shortened V by 5 bases and J by 4 bases, and 8 bases separated the two germline ends. The germline gives CDR1 SGHDN, CDR2 FVKESK. CDR3 region: CASSRDTYGYTF. CDR3 sequence (DNA): TGTGCCAGCAGCAGGGACACCTATGGCTACACCTTC.

Note on this clone: An end of the junction differs from the germline gene, which may be a read error. The chain couples TRBV7-9 to TRBJ1-1; 9 nucleotides agree with TRBD1. This CDR3 region has 19 residues. From germline, CDR1 is SEHNR and CDR2 FQNEAQ (reference sequence). CDR3 region: CSSSFLLEPGTGLLTEAFF. As DNA, the CDR3 is TGTTCCAGCAGCTTCCTCCTAGAACCCGGGACAGGGTTGCTCACTGAAGCTTTCTTT.

The genes are TRBV5-1 and TRBJ1-3; D may be TRBD1 (6 bases). The CDR3 sequence is 13 residues long. Trimming took 4 bases from V and 4 from J, leaving 9 bases between them. Per the germline V gene, CDR1 is SGHRS and CDR2 is YFSETQ. The CDR3 DNA reads as TGCGCCAGCAGCCAAGGGACAGGAAACACCATATATTTT. Its protein product is CASSQGTGNTIYF.

This rearrangement joins TRBV27 to TRBJ2-1; TRBD2 aligns across 7 bases. Germline assignment: CDR1 MNHEY and CDR2 SMNVEV (reference sequence). The CDR3 is 16 amino acids. The V segment lost 5 bases and the J segment 0 bases; nucleotides outside the gene matches: 7. CDR3 loop: CASSASGRSSYNEQFF. The CDR3 DNA reads TGTGCCAGCAGTGCCTCCGGGAGGAGCTCCTACAATGAGCAGTTCTTC.

The chain recombines TRBV7-9 with TRBJ1-2, with no clear D. Germline CDR1 SEHNR, CDR2 FQNEAQ (reference sequence). The CDR3 spans 9 residues. Deletions cut 8 bases from V and 6 bases from J, with 4 bases between. The CDR3 DNA reads TGTGCCAGCGGGCATGGCTACACCTTC. Amino acid sequence: CASGHGYTF.

Points on this clone: Germline and junction disagree at one end, which may indicate a read error. The rearrangement joins TRBV7-9 to TRBJ1-2, with D possibly matching TRBD1 (5 bases). This CDR3 contains 12 residues. The V gene's germline CDR1 is SEHNR and CDR2 FQNEAQ (reference sequence). In DNA, the CDR3 is TGTTCCAGCAGCTTTGGGACTGATGGCTACACCTTC. It is translated as CSSSFGTDGYTF. Complete variable domain (other parts from reference TRBV7-9 and TRBJ1-2): DTGVSQNPRHKITKRGQNVTFRCDPISEHNRLYWYRQTLGQGPEFLTYFQNEAQLEKSRLLSDRFSAERPKGSFSTLEIQRTEQGDSAMYLCSSSFGTDGYTFGSGTRLTVV.

This chain uses TRBV2 with TRBJ2-5; tentative D call: TRBD2 (5 bases). The germline gives CDR1 SNHLY, CDR2 FYNNEI. CDR3 length: 14 amino acids. Trimming took 4 bases from V and 2 from J, leaving 11 bases between them. Here the CDR3 reads CASSGASRQETQYF. The CDR3 DNA is TGTGCCAGCAGTGGGGCTAGCAGACAAGAGACCCAGTACTTC.

CDR3 bases: TGCGCCAGCAGCGCCAACGGGATCTACAATGAGCAGTTCTTC. Residues: CASSANGIYNEQFF. The J gene is TRBJ2-1, the V gene TRBV5-1, with D tentatively TRBD2 (5 bases). This CDR3 comprises 14 residues. The V gene's germline CDR1 is SGHRS and CDR2 YFSETQ. V was pared by 4 bases and J by 3 bases, with 11 bases between.

The chain uses TRBV11-2 and TRBJ1-5; no clear D. This CDR3 spans 13 amino acids. The V gene's germline CDR1 is SGHAT and CDR2 FQNNGV. V lost 2 bases and J lost 4, with 6 bases in between. Here the CDR3 reads CASSLNTNQPQHF. The CDR3 DNA reads TGTGCCAGCAGCTTAAATACTAATCAGCCCCAGCATTTT.

The rearrangement links TRBV5-1 to TRBJ2-7, with 10 positions matching TRBD1. Trimming removed 4 bases from V and 6 bases from J; junction bases left unmatched: 7. Germline values: CDR1 SGHRS, CDR2 YFSETQ. The CDR3 is 14 amino acids. CDR3 loop: CASSRGTGEGEQYF. The CDR3 nucleotides read TGCGCCAGCAGCCGAGGGACAGGGGAAGGCGAGCAGTACTTC.

CDR3 sequence: CAWSRGSGELFF. In nucleotides, the CDR3 is TGTGCCTGGAGTCGGGGGTCCGGGGAGCTGTTTTTT. The chain employs TRBV30 and TRBJ2-2; perhaps TRBD2 as D (6 bases). Germline CDR1 and CDR2: GTSNPN and SVGIG (reference sequence). V lost 2 bases and J 6 bases, leaving 7 bases between the germline ends. The CDR3 covers 12 residues.

The rearrangement uses TRBV6-1 and TRBJ1-5, with D unclear. The germline V and J ends were trimmed by 7 bases and 1 base, with 14 bases remaining between them. Germline-derived CDR1 and CDR2 are MNHNS and SASEGT. This CDR3 spans 15 amino acids. The CDR3 bases are TGTGCCAGCAAAGAAGGAGGGAAGAGCAATCAGCCCCAGCATTTT. Protein: CASKEGGKSNQPQHF.

V and J are TRBV7-2 and TRBJ2-7; D is possibly TRBD2 (6 bases). The length of the CDR3 is 12 residues. In germline, CDR1 is SGHTA, CDR2 FQGNSA. Trimming stripped 3 bases from V and 9 bases from J, with 12 bases between. The CDR3 bases are TGTGCCAGCAGCTTTCCGCTAGCGCCGCAGTACTTC. The encoded protein is CASSFPLAPQYF.

V and J are TRBV15 and TRBJ2-1; 9 bases map to TRBD2. CDR1 is LNHNV and CDR2 is YYDKDF in the germline V gene (reference sequence). The CDR3 is made up of 16 amino acids. J was trimmed by 4 bases and V by 0 bases; bases with no gene match: 4. CDR3 in DNA: TGTGCCACCAGCAGAGAAGGCGGGGGGGCATACAATGAGCAGTTCTTC. As protein: CATSREGGGAYNEQFF.

The J gene is TRBJ1-6, the V gene TRBV2; the D gene is possibly TRBD1 (5 bases). The CDR3 contains 13 residues. V gave up 7 bases and J gave up 5 bases, with 9 bases separating them. The V gene's germline CDR1 is SNHLY and CDR2 FYNNEI. The DNA for the CDR3 is TGTGCCAGCACTCAACAGGATAATTCACCCCTCCACTTT. Protein product: CASTQQDNSPLHF.